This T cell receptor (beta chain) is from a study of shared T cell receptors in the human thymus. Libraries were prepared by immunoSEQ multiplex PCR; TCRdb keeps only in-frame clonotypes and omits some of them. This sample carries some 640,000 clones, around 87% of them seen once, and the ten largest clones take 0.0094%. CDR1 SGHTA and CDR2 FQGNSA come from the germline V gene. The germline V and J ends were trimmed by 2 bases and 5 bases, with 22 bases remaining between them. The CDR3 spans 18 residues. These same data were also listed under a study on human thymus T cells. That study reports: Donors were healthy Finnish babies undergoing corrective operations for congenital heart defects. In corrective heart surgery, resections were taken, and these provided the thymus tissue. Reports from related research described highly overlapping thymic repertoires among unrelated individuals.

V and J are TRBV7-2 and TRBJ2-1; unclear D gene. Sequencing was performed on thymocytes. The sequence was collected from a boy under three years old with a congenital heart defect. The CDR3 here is CASSLPSGSEPDHNEQFF. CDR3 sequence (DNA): TGTGCCAGCAGCTTACCCTCCGGCAGCGAGCCAGACCACAATGAGCAGTTCTTC. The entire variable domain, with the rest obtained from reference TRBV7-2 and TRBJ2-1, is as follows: GAGVSQSPSNKVTEKGKDVELRCDPISGHTALYWYRQSLGQGLEFLIYFQGNSAPDKSGLPSDRFSAERTGGSVSTLTIQRTQQEDSAVYLCASSLPSGSEPDHNEQFFGPGTRLTVL.